The T cell receptor (beta chain) described here comes from a study of blood T cell repertoires in COVID-19. Study in general: From the United States, Italy and Spain came samples of acute and convalescent COVID-19.

Sequencing used immunoSEQ multiplex PCR; TCRdb keeps in-frame clones, though not all of them. Altogether a few hundred thousand clones are present, more than 70% being singletons, with the ten largest covering around 1.5%. V gave up 1 base and J gave up 3 bases, with 17 bases separating them. CDR1 SGDLS and CDR2 YYNGEE come from the germline V gene. The CDR3 contains 16 residues. Sequencing was carried out using peripheral blood. This receptor was identified in a woman in her 50s with acute or convalescent COVID-19. The chain couples TRBV9 to TRBJ2-7; TRBD2 is a possible D gene (6 bases). CDR3 amino acids: CASSVRPGAIVYEQYF. The CDR3 nucleotides are TGTGCCAGCAGCGTACGTCCGGGAGCAATAGTCTACGAGCAGTACTTC.